This entry features one T cell receptor beta chain sequence. The time point is: patch test 2, 6 weeks after DPC sensitization. Treatment: therapeutic diphenylcyclopropenone sensitization with weekly scalp DPC. The sample belongs to a study of human T cells and chemical hapten exposure. The wider study: Per-sample TCR yield variation was attributed mainly to small pooled library volume differences.

TCRdb passed the RACE reads through MiXCR, listing each CDR3 protein once. Altogether about 78,000 distinct CDR3 sequences are present, 8.5% being singletons, with the ten largest covering around 3%. The receptor's source is a woman aged 45-59 years with alopecia areata. Some clones in this sample may be carry-over from other donors' samples. The sequenced sample was whole blood, obtained in connection with sensitization to the hapten diphenylcyclopropenone (DPC).

The CDR3, as DNA: TGTGCCAGCAGCCGCCCGGATTGGAGTGAGCAGTTCTTC. It encodes CASSRPDWSEQFF. V is TRBV6-2 or TRBV6-3 and J is TRBJ2-1, with D unclear. This CDR3 comprises 13 residues. V was trimmed by 6 bases and J by 9 bases, leaving 15 bases between them. The germline CDR1 and CDR2 sequences are MNHEY and SVGEGT.